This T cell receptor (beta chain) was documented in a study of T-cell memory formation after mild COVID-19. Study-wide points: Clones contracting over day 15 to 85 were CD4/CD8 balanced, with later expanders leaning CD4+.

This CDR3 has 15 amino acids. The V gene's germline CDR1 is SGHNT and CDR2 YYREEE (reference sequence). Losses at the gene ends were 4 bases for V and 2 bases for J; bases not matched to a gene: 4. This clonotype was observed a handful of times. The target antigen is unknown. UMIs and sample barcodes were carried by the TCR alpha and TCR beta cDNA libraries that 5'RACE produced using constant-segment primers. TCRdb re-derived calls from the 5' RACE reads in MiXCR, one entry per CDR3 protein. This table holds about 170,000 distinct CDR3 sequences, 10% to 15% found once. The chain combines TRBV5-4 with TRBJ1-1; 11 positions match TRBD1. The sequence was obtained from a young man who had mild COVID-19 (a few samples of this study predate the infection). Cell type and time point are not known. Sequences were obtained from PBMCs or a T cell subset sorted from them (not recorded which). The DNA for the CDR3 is TGTGCCAGCAGCCTGGGGACAGGGGGTAACACTGAAGCTTTCTTT. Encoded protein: CASSLGTGGNTEAFF.